This TCR beta chain originates from a study of blood T cell repertoires in COVID-19. Background on the study: The origin of the acute and convalescent COVID-19 samples was the United States, Italy and Spain. The cDNA or gDNA used as material had been derived from T cells, B-cell-depleted T cells, or PBMCs.

V shed 5 bases and J shed 6 bases, with 14 bases lying between them. The CDR3 has 13 amino acids. Per the germline V gene, CDR1 is SGDLS and CDR2 is YYNGEE. Under the authors' procedure: Nucleated cell counts were estimated from reference gene primer amplification. The table came from immunoSEQ multiplex PCR; TCRdb's copy has only in-frame clones and leaves some out. Clone size and the V and J calls come from that table; the DNA yielded D and trimming. The data show roughly 480,000 clones, with roughly nine tenths seen just once and 0.7% to 1% held by the top ten. While infection was still active, Seattle patients were enrolled and then followed longitudinally.

Sequencing was performed on peripheral blood. The receptor's source is a man aged 18 to 35 with COVID-19, enrolled during active disease. The chain couples TRBV9 to TRBJ1-1; a possible D gene is TRBD1 (6 bases). For the CDR3, the DNA is TGTGCCAGCAGGGGGGCCACTCACGCTGAAGCTTTCTTT. Encoded protein: CASRGATHAEAFF.